This T cell receptor (beta chain) was retrieved from a study of cytotoxic CD8 clonotypes in ibrutinib-treated CLL. Study-level information: Samples had a mean of 255,043 productive templates and almost 95,000 productive rearrangements. Whole-study findings and limits: Clonality was higher at baseline than in age-matched healthy donors and tracked circulating CD8+ T-cell counts.

On this clone itself: Its target is not known.

The data were produced by immunoSEQ multiplex PCR, yet TCRdb's version contains in-frame clones alone and is incomplete. The sample has around 27,000 clones; around 52% are singletons. Germline V gene data show CDR1 as SGHVS and CDR2 as FQNEAQ. The CDR3 is 14 residues long. V lost 5 bases and J lost 8, with 16 bases in between. The sequence was obtained from a human donor with chronic lymphocytic leukemia. The rearrangement joins TRBV7-8 to TRBJ2-4; a possible D gene is TRBD1 (6 bases). Sequences were derived from PBMCs, sampled before ibrutinib treatment. The CDR3 region is CASSSATGKDIQYF. DNA for the CDR3: TGTGCCAGCAGCAGCGCGACAGGAAAGGACATTCAGTACTTC.